This T cell receptor beta chain was observed in a study of metastatic and nonmetastatic thyroid tumors (dated by TCRdb to 2020 to 2022). Regarding the complete study: Repertoires were compared across peripheral blood and tumor or nodule tissue samples from malignant and benign thyroid patients.

From the cysteine through the phenylalanine, the CDR3 covers 19 amino acids. Only CDR3 DNA remains: 57 bases, in frame from the first base. The germline V gene supplies CDR1 MGHDK and CDR2 SYGVNS. Trimmed from V: 6 bases; trimmed from J: 4 bases; junction bases lacking a gene match: 21. No patient had received any treatment before thyroid surgery. The study retrospectively analysed patient clinical samples collected from 2012 to 2018 using T-cell receptor beta sequencing. Preparation of the library involved PCR. Sequencing took place on an Illumina HiSeq 4000. The TCR beta-chain CDR3 region of each patient was profiled by high-throughput sequencing. As for the authors' bioinformatics: Drawing on CDR3 differences between clinicopathological groups, the researchers built a classifier meant to tell apart patients with distant-metastatic papillary thyroid cancer. The Shannon index was used to measure repertoire diversity, and the Morisita-Horn index was used to measure how similar tumor and blood repertoires were. Using fastp at Q25 and MiXCR, TCRdb reprocessed the public reads and kept productive beta chains. The V and J calls were not made by the authors but by TCRdb's processing. The sample has roughly 14,000 clones on record, more than 20% of them singletons. In total, the top ten clones hold less than 9.5% of the sample.

Ten or more counts support this clone. The target of this receptor is not known. No much larger clone exists at a distance of one base, and base qualities are not known. The full study reports these points: In both blood and tumor samples, malignant tumors were reported to have significantly higher TCR beta diversity than benign nodules.

Material: blood. The rearranged chain carries TRBV25-1 and TRBJ2-5, with 9 bases matching TRBD2. The sequence was obtained from a female donor with papillary thyroid cancer or a benign thyroid nodule (not recorded which). Some clones in this sample may be carry-over from other donors' samples. The nucleotide sequence reads as follows: TGTGCCAGCAGGCCGGGCCCATCAGCGGGGGGACCCTATGGAGAGACCCAGTACTTC. This sequence encodes CASRPGPSAGGPYGETQYF.